Listed below are T cell receptor beta chains from one sample, sequenced in a study of OX40 agonist ivuxolimab in advanced cancers. TCRdb's table, derived via immunoSEQ multiplex PCR, lists solely in-frame clones and lacks some. The sample contains just under 75,000 clones, around 90% of which appear only once. The source was CD4+ or CD8+ T cells sorted from blood, collected in a trial of the OX40 agonist ivuxolimab. These TCRs come from an adult with an advanced solid tumor such as melanoma, head and neck, liver or kidney cancer. Both conserved end residues are part of each CDR3. The order of the fields is J gene, D gene, clone size, V gene, CDR3 DNA, CDR3 protein. The D gene is left open where the match is weak. The size entry is marked missing in some rows and otherwise reads once, few, many or a size class.

TRBJ2-7	TRBD1	-	TRBV29-1	TGCAGCGGGGTCGACAGGGACGAGCAGTACTTC	CSGVDRDEQYF
TRBJ1-2	TRBD1	-	TRBV5-8	TGTGCCAGCAGGCGACAGGGTATCGCCTATGGCTACACCTTC	CASRRQGIAYGYTF
TRBJ2-1	TRBD2	-	TRBV18	TGTGCCAGCTCACCGTGGCGGGAGTTTGCGCAGTTCTTC	CASSPWREFAQFF
TRBJ1-1	-	-	TRBV10-3	TGTGCCATCAGTGAGAATGGGGGGGCAGCTGAAGCTTTCTTT	CAISENGGAAEAFF
TRBJ1-5	-	-	TRBV5-1	TGCGCCAGCAGCTTGGGAGGGGTAGACCAGCCCCAGCATTTT	CASSLGGVDQPQHF
TRBJ2-7	-	-	TRBV10-3	TGTGCCATCAGTAACAGGGAAGAAAGGGAGCAGTACTTC	CAISNREEREQYF
TRBJ2-7	TRBD1	-	TRBV19	TGTGCCAGTAGTGAACCGGGACAGGGATTCGACGAGCAGTACTTC	CASSEPGQGFDEQYF
TRBJ2-1	TRBD2	-	TRBV7-2	TGTGCCAGCAGCTTATTTCAGCGGGAGAGTGAGCAGTTCTTC	CASSLFQRESEQFF
TRBJ2-1	-	once	TRBV19	TGTGCCAGTAGTATGCGGACTATCCGTGACAATGAGCAGTTCTTC	CASSMRTIRDNEQFF
TRBJ1-3	TRBD1	-	TRBV15	TGTGCCACCAGCAGGGACAGGGGAACCTCCTCTGGAAACACCATATATTTT	CATSRDRGTSSGNTIYF
TRBJ1-5	-	-	TRBV19	TGCTTCCGGCAGAACAATCAGCCCCAGCATTTT	CFRQNNQPQHF
TRBJ1-2	TRBD1	-	TRBV27	TGTGCCAGCAGTTGGGGAACCGGGACAGGGATGCATGGCTACACCTTC	CASSWGTGTGMHGYTF
TRBJ1-2	-	-	TRBV14	TGTGCCAGCAGCCAAACGACAGGATTGGGTGGCTACACCTTC	CASSQTTGLGGYTF
TRBJ2-3	-	-	TRBV25-1	TGTGCCAGCAGTGAATATCGGCCCAATTGGAAGGCAGATACGCAGTATTTT	CASSEYRPNWKADTQYF
TRBJ2-3	TRBD2	-	TRBV5-4	TGTGCCAGCAGCTTGCTTTTTACTAGCGGGAGTGTGGGGACAGATACGCAGTATTTT	CASSLLFTSGSVGTDTQYF
TRBJ1-5	TRBD1	-	TRBV19	TGTGCCAGTAGGGGGACAGGGATTCAGCCCCAGCATTTT	CASRGTGIQPQHF
TRBJ2-7	-	-	TRBV7-2	TGTGCCAGCAGCTTGAGCGGTTCTACCTACGAGCAGTACTTC	CASSLSGSTYEQYF
TRBJ2-3	-	-	TRBV4-3	TGCGCCAGCAGCCAAGATTTAACCGTCCCGACAGATACGCAGTATTTT	CASSQDLTVPTDTQYF
TRBJ1-5	TRBD1	-	TRBV6-5	TGTGCCAGCGGGACAGGGGATTATCAGCCCCAGCATTTT	CASGTGDYQPQHF
TRBJ2-3	-	-	TRBV7-9	TGTGCCAGCAGCTCCGACTCGGTGAAGGGAGCAGATACGCAGTATTTT	CASSSDSVKGADTQYF
TRBJ1-5	TRBD1	once	TRBV10-1	TGCGCCAGCAGTGGGACAGGGACGAATCAGCCCCAGCATTTT	CASSGTGTNQPQHF
TRBJ2-7	-	-	TRBV10-3	TGTGCCATCAACGCAGGGGTAGGGTACGAGCAGTACTTC	CAINAGVGYEQYF
TRBJ2-1	TRBD1	-	TRBV11-2	TGTGCCAGCAGCCAGGACAGGGGGCCCTACAATGAGCAGTTCTTC	CASSQDRGPYNEQFF
TRBJ2-3	-	-	TRBV5-1	TGCGCCAGCAGTTTCTACTCGGGAAGCACAGATACGCAGTATTTT	CASSFYSGSTDTQYF
TRBJ2-7	-	-	TRBV6-5	TGTGCCAGCAGTTACTCCCTAGCGAACTACGAGCAGTACTTC	CASSYSLANYEQYF
TRBJ1-3	TRBD1	-	TRBV28	TGTGCCAGCAGTTATGACAGGGTGAACACCATATATTTT	CASSYDRVNTIYF
TRBJ2-4	-	-	TRBV19	TGTGCCAGTAGTATAGTTGAACTAGCCAAAAACATTCAGTACTTC	CASSIVELAKNIQYF
TRBJ2-7	-	-	TRBV7-2	TGTGCCAGCAGCATCGGAGGGCTCAAGTACGAGCAGTACTTC	CASSIGGLKYEQYF
TRBJ1-5	-	-	TRBV6-4	TGTGCCAGGACGCGGGTTCAGCCCCAGCATTTT	CARTRVQPQHF
TRBJ2-3	-	-	TRBV6-5	TGTGCCAGCAGTTACTCTTGGGAGACAGATACGCAGTATTTT	CASSYSWETDTQYF
TRBJ2-3	-	-	TRBV6-5	TGTGCCAGCAGTTACAGGGGGACAGATACGCAGTATTTT	CASSYRGTDTQYF
TRBJ2-7	-	-	TRBV7-9	TGTGCCAGCAGCTTTGGGTCCCTCTCCTACGAGCAGTACTTC	CASSFGSLSYEQYF
TRBJ2-3	-	once	TRBV28	TGTGCCAGCAGCTCAGGGTTAGATACGCAGTATTTT	CASSSGLDTQYF
TRBJ1-5	-	-	TRBV29-1	TGCAGCGTTGGACAGGTCAATCAGCCCCAGCATTTT	CSVGQVNQPQHF
TRBJ2-7	-	-	TRBV19	TGTGCCAGTAGTATATCGAGGGACTACGAGCAGTACTTC	CASSISRDYEQYF
TRBJ2-7	-	-	TRBV5-8	TGTGCCAGCAGCTTGGTACTATTGAGCTCCTACGAGCAGTACTTC	CASSLVLLSSYEQYF
TRBJ2-1	TRBD2	-	TRBV5-4	TGTGCCAGCAGCTTGGGCGGGAGGACTAGGGAGCAGTTCTTC	CASSLGGRTREQFF
TRBJ2-7	-	once	TRBV7-2	TGTGCCAGCAGCTTAATGGCTTACGAAGGGCCTCCCTCCTACGAGCAGTACTTC	CASSLMAYEGPPSYEQYF
TRBJ2-1	TRBD1	-	TRBV7-2	TGTGCCAGCAGCTTAAGGACAGGAAATCACAATGAGCAGTTCTTC	CASSLRTGNHNEQFF
TRBJ2-2	-	few	TRBV5-1	TGCGCCAGCAGCCAAACACCTGGACAGACCGGGGAGCTGTTTTTT	CASSQTPGQTGELFF
TRBJ2-1	TRBD2	-	TRBV11-3	TGTGCCAGCAGCGCGACTAGCGGTAATAAGCAGTTCTTC	CASSATSGNKQFF
TRBJ1-5	TRBD1	-	TRBV7-8	TGTGCCAGCAGCTTAGAAGGGACAGGGGGGCAGCCCCAGCATTTT	CASSLEGTGGQPQHF
TRBJ2-7	TRBD2	-	TRBV29-1	TGCAGCGTTCTCCCCCTGGCTAGCGGGAGGGGCGGGGCGTCCTACGAGCAGTACTTC	CSVLPLASGRGGASYEQYF
TRBJ1-5	TRBD1	-	TRBV5-6	TGTGCCAGCGGGACAGGGGGCAGTCAGCCCCAGCATTTT	CASGTGGSQPQHF
TRBJ2-1	-	-	TRBV4-1	TGCGCCAGCAGCCAAGATTGGCGGCGTACCTCCTACAATGAGCAGTTCTTC	CASSQDWRRTSYNEQFF
TRBJ2-1	TRBD2	-	TRBV4-2	TGTGCCAGCAGCCTTGGGACTAGCGGAAGGTACAATGAGCAGTTCTTC	CASSLGTSGRYNEQFF